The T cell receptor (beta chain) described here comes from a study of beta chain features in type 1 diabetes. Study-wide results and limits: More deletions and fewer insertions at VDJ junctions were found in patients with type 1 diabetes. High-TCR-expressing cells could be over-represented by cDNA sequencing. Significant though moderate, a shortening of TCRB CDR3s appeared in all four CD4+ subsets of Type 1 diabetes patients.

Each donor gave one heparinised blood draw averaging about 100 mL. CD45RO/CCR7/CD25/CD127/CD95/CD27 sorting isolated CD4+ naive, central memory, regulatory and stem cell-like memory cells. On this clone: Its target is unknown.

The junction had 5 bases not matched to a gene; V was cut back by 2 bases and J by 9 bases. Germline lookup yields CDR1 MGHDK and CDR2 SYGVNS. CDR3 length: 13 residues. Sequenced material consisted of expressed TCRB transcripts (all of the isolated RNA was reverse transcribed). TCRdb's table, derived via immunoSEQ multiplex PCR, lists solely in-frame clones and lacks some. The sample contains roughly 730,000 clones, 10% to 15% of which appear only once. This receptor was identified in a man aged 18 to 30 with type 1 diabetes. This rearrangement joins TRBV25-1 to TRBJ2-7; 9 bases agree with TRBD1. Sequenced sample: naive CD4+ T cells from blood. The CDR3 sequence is CASSEPGQGGQYF. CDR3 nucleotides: TGTGCCAGCAGTGAACCGGGACAGGGAGGGCAGTACTTC.